This T cell receptor beta chain originates from a study of cytomegalovirus exposure and HLA in healthy donors. The overall study: HLA-typed donors were the source of around 87 million unique TCRs, which an early data release held. Study results and limitations: In a later analysis, TCR beta V- and J-gene trimming showed a link to a missense DCLRE1C variant.

PCR used 60 Vbeta primers and 13 Jbeta primers. TCRdb's table, derived via immunoSEQ multiplex PCR, lists solely in-frame clones and lacks some. The sample gives about 120,000 clones, approximately 80% of which show up once; 3.7% is in the top ten. This clone was picked up one time. The target antigen is unknown. Trimming shortened V by 1 base and J by 9 bases, and 19 bases separated the two germline ends. Germline values: CDR1 KGHSH, CDR2 LQKENI. This CDR3 has 16 residues. The rearrangement uses TRBV18 and TRBJ2-1; D possibly corresponds to TRBD2 (7 bases). The sequenced sample consisted of PBMCs. This clonotype originated in a human donor in good health. The CDR3, as DNA: TGTGCCAGCTCACCACGGGGAGGGGCGGGACAATTTGAGCAGTTCTTC. Its translation is CASSPRGGAGQFEQFF.